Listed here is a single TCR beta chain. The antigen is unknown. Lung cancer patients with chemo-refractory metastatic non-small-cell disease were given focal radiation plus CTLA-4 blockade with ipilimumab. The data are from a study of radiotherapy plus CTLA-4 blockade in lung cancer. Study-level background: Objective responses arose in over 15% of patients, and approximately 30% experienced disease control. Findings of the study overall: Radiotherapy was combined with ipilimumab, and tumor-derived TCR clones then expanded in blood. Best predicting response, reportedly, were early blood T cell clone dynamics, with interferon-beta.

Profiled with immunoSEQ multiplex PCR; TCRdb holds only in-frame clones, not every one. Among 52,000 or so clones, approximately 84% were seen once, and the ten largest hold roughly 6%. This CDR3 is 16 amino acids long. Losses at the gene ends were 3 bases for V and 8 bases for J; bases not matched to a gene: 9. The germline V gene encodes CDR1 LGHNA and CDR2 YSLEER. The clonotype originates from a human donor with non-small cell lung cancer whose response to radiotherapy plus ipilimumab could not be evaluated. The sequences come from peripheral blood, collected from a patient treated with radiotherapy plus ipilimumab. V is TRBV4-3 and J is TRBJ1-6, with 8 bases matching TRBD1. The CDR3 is CASSHVRQGQDSPLHF. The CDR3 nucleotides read TGCGCCAGCAGCCACGTTCGACAGGGGCAGGATTCACCCCTCCACTTT.